This is a list of T cell receptor beta chains from one sample in a study of early T cells in non-severe SARS-CoV-2 infection. MiXCR was run by TCRdb on the 5' RACE reads, yielding one entry per CDR3 protein. Of some 70,000 distinct CDR3 sequences in the sample, approximately 12% are singletons; the top ten hold 3.9%. Sequencing was carried out using whole blood. Receptors originate from an adult who was a healthcare worker with PCR-confirmed SARS-CoV-2 infection or an uninfected control (not recorded which). Both conserved end residues are part of each CDR3. The D gene is left open where the match is weak. Some rows mark clone size as missing; the rest say once, few, many or name a class of expanded clone.

v_call,j_call,d_call,clone_size,cdr3_nt,cdr3_aa
TRBV3-1,TRBJ2-5,TRBD2,.,TGTGCCAGCAGCCAGGGGTCTCTAGCGGGACCGGGGAGAGAGACCCAGTACTTC,CASSQGSLAGPGRETQYF
TRBV12-3/TRBV12-4,TRBJ2-6,.,.,TGTGCCAGCACCCCTCCCGGACGACGGGCTGGGGCCAACGTCCTGACTTTC,CASTPPGRRAGANVLTF
TRBV4-1,TRBJ2-1,TRBD2,.,TGCGCCAGCAGCCAAGATTTACTAGCGGAGTACAATGAGCTGTTCTTC,CASSQDLLAEYNELFF
TRBV12-3/TRBV12-4,TRBJ1-5,.,many,TGTGCCAGCAGTTTACACCAGGACAATCAGCCCCAGCATTTT,CASSLHQDNQPQHF
TRBV11-2,TRBJ2-1,.,many,TGTGCCAGCACCTCACCTGAGGCTGAGCAGTTCTTC,CASTSPEAEQFF
TRBV20-1,TRBJ2-3,TRBD2,many,TGCAGTGCTAGGCCTATAGCGGGCCCTAGCACAGATACGCAGTATTTT,CSARPIAGPSTDTQYF
TRBV28,TRBJ2-1,.,.,TGTGCCAGCAGTCCCTCGGATGGGTACCCCCGGGGCTATGAGCAGTTCTTC,CASSPSDGYPRGYEQFF
TRBV13,TRBJ2-7,TRBD2,.,TGTGCCAGCAGCTCTAGCGGTCCGGGGGGGGAGCAGTACTTC,CASSSSGPGGEQYF
TRBV2,TRBJ2-5,TRBD2,many,TGTGCCAGCAGTGAGCCGCGGGAGGGCCGTCGTCAAGAGACCCAGTACTTC,CASSEPREGRRQETQYF
TRBV29-1,TRBJ2-3,.,many,TGCAGCGTTGGCACAGATACGCAGTATTTT,CSVGTDTQYF
TRBV4-2,TRBJ1-1,.,many,TGTGCCAGCAGCCAATATGGGAGCCTGGGCACTGAAGCTTTCTTT,CASSQYGSLGTEAFF
TRBV5-1,TRBJ2-7,.,.,TGCGCCAGCAGCGTCACAGGCGGCGCCTACGAGCAGTACTTC,CASSVTGGAYEQYF
TRBV13,TRBJ2-2,.,many,TGTGCCAGCAGCTTCACCGGGGAGCTGTTTTTT,CASSFTGELFF
TRBV7-6,TRBJ1-1,.,many,TGTGCCAGCAGCTTAGGGGAAGGGAACACTGAAGCTTTCTTT,CASSLGEGNTEAFF
TRBV18,TRBJ2-1,.,many,TGTGCCAGCTCTAGGGAAGCGGGCAATGAGCAGTTCTTC,CASSREAGNEQFF
TRBV20-1,TRBJ1-2,TRBD1,.,TGCAGTGCTTTAGACAGGGTGAGACGATTTGCTGGCTACACCTTC,CSALDRVRRFAGYTF
TRBV12-3/TRBV12-4,TRBJ2-5,TRBD1,few,TGTGCCAGCAGTCCTACAGGGGGCGACGGGACCCAGTACTTC,CASSPTGGDGTQYF
TRBV28,TRBJ2-3,TRBD2,many,TGTGCCACCGTAGCGGGAGAAAGGACAGATACGCAGTATTTT,CATVAGERTDTQYF
TRBV18,TRBJ2-1,.,many,TGTGCCAGCTCCTTACGGGGGAAATCTGAGCAGTTCTTC,CASSLRGKSEQFF
TRBV29-1,TRBJ2-1,.,.,TGCAGCGTTGCAGGGGAAGGTGGTAGCCCCAGCTCCTACAATGAGCAGTTCTTC,CSVAGEGGSPSSYNEQFF
TRBV28,TRBJ1-5,.,many,TGTGCCAGCAGGTTAGCCCTTTTGGGGAATCAGCCCCAGCATTTT,CASRLALLGNQPQHF
TRBV30,TRBJ2-1,.,few,TGTGCCTGGAGTCCCTCAATCGATGAGCAGTTCTTC,CAWSPSIDEQFF
TRBV20-1,TRBJ2-7,TRBD1,many,TGCAGTGCTAATCCCCCGCGGCAGGGGGCCCACGAGCAGTACTTC,CSANPPRQGAHEQYF
TRBV9,TRBJ2-1,.,.,TGTGCCAGCAGCGTTACAGGGTCGGGTGAGCAGTTCTTC,CASSVTGSGEQFF
TRBV12-3/TRBV12-4,TRBJ1-5,.,few,TGTGCCAGCAGTTTGAACCAAGATCAGCCCCAGCATTTT,CASSLNQDQPQHF
TRBV5-4,TRBJ2-1,TRBD2,many,TGTGCCAGCAGCTTGGGGGCTAGCGGGGCCTACTACAATGAGCAGTTCTTC,CASSLGASGAYYNEQFF
TRBV3-1,TRBJ2-3,TRBD1,few,TGTGCCAGCAGCCAATTGTACGGGACAGGGGCCCCAGATACGCAGTATTTT,CASSQLYGTGAPDTQYF
TRBV4-2,TRBJ1-2,.,many,TGTGCCAGCAGCCTTCCCGACAGTCTCTATGGCTACACCTTC,CASSLPDSLYGYTF
TRBV6-5,TRBJ2-3,.,.,TGTGCCAGCAGTTACTCCGATGGAGATACGCAGTATTTT,CASSYSDGDTQYF
TRBV19,TRBJ2-1,TRBD2,many,TGTGCCAGTAGTAGTAGGGGACTAGGCCATAATTACAATGAGCAGTTCTTC,CASSSRGLGHNYNEQFF
TRBV18,TRBJ2-1,.,many,TGTGCCAGCTCACCACTACAGGGTAATTATGAGCAGTTCTTC,CASSPLQGNYEQFF
TRBV7-9,TRBJ2-5,TRBD2,few,TGTGCCAGCAGCCGGGGAGGGGAGACCCAGTACTTC,CASSRGGETQYF
TRBV28,TRBJ1-5,TRBD1,.,TGTGCCAGCTACGGGGGACAGGGGGGAGGTCAGCCCCAGCATTTT,CASYGGQGGGQPQHF
TRBV10-3,TRBJ1-2,.,.,TGTGCCATCAGTGCTCAGTCTATCGATTATGGCTACACCTTC,CAISAQSIDYGYTF
TRBV7-2,TRBJ2-3,.,many,TGTGCCAGCAGCTTAGTATCTAGCTACCAGACAGATACGCAGTATTTT,CASSLVSSYQTDTQYF
TRBV20-1,TRBJ2-7,.,many,TGCAGTGCTAGGAGGAGCTCCTACGAGCAGTACTTC,CSARRSSYEQYF
TRBV18,TRBJ2-5,TRBD1,many,TGTGCCAGCTCATTGACAGGGACCCAAGAGACCCAGTACTTC,CASSLTGTQETQYF
TRBV30,TRBJ1-3,.,many,TGTGCCTGGAGTGTAACTGGGTCCGGAAACACCATATATTTT,CAWSVTGSGNTIYF
TRBV28,TRBJ1-1,.,.,TGTGCCAGCAGCCTGACAGACACTGAAGCTTTCTTT,CASSLTDTEAFF
TRBV5-6,TRBJ2-1,TRBD2,.,TGTGCCAGCAGCTTGTGGGAGGGCTCCTACAATGAGCAGTTCTTC,CASSLWEGSYNEQFF
TRBV4-2,TRBJ2-7,.,many,TGTGCCAGCAGCCAAGAAACCGGGGCCTACGAGCAGTACTTC,CASSQETGAYEQYF
TRBV29-1,TRBJ2-1,.,.,TGCAGCGTTCGTGGGACCTACAATGAGCAGTTCTTC,CSVRGTYNEQFF
TRBV7-9,TRBJ2-1,TRBD2,many,TGTGCCAGCAGCTTAGCCCTAGCGGGAGCCTACAATGAGCAGTTCTTC,CASSLALAGAYNEQFF
TRBV28,TRBJ2-7,TRBD2,.,TGTGCCAGCAGTTTAGGTCGGGCTAGCGGAAACCTCTACGAGCAGTACTTC,CASSLGRASGNLYEQYF
TRBV28,TRBJ2-3,.,many,TGTGCCAGCAACACCCTCGGCTCGCGCACTTATACGCAGTATTTT,CASNTLGSRTYTQYF
TRBV18,TRBJ2-7,.,many,TGTGCCAGCTCACCAAGGACAGTCCACGAGCAGTACTTC,CASSPRTVHEQYF
TRBV7-9,TRBJ1-5,.,many,TGTGCCAGCAGCTTAGACGGACACCCAAATCAGCCCCAGCATTTT,CASSLDGHPNQPQHF
TRBV2,TRBJ2-7,.,few,TGTGCCAGCAGTGTTGGGACAACCTACGAGCAGTACTTC,CASSVGTTYEQYF
TRBV5-4,TRBJ2-3,.,few,TGTGCCAGCAGCAGGGGGGGGGCGAGCGCCCCGGCCGGACTCACAGATACGCAGTATTTT,CASSRGGASAPAGLTDTQYF
TRBV7-9,TRBJ2-1,.,few,TGTGCCAGCAGCGGAAATAGCGGCGCAGGGGAAGGAAATGAGCAGTTCTTC,CASSGNSGAGEGNEQFF
TRBV9,TRBJ2-1,.,many,TGTGCCAGCAGCGTAGGGGGGAGTGAGCAGTTCTTC,CASSVGGSEQFF
TRBV20-1,TRBJ2-1,.,few,TGCAGTGCTCGCCGGGAATCGGGGCGAAATGAGCAGTTCTTC,CSARRESGRNEQFF
TRBV12-3/TRBV12-4,TRBJ2-1,TRBD1,few,TGTGCCAGCTGGGACAGGTACAATGAGCAGTTCTTC,CASWDRYNEQFF
TRBV27,TRBJ2-5,.,.,TGTGCCAGCAGTCTGGGCAGTCCGCAAGAGACCCAGTACTTC,CASSLGSPQETQYF